Sequencing of this T cell receptor beta chain was carried out in a study of OX40 agonist ivuxolimab in advanced cancers. About the research overall: Partial responses were achieved by three patients: one hepatocellular carcinoma, two cutaneous melanoma. Study conclusions and caveats: Both CD4+ and CD8+ T cell populations in blood had undergone clonal expansion by week 6 at 0.1 to 3.0 mg/kg.

The V gene end was trimmed by 0 bases and the J gene end by 5 bases; junction bases not matched to a gene: 3. Germline V CDR1 and CDR2: SGHRS, YFSETQ. This CDR3 is 15 amino acids long. For this clone: The antigen remains unidentified.

Sequencing was performed with immunoSEQ multiplex PCR; in TCRdb, only in-frame clones are kept and a portion is missing. Here the sample spans tens of thousands of clones, about nine tenths being singletons. The gene calls are TRBV5-1 and TRBJ2-1; 9 nucleotides match TRBD2. The sequencing used CD4+ or CD8+ T cells sorted from blood, collected in a trial of the OX40 agonist ivuxolimab. The receptor comes from an adult with an advanced solid tumor such as melanoma, head and neck, liver or kidney cancer. The CDR3 reads CASSLVSGSNNEQFF. The CDR3 bases are TGCGCCAGCAGCTTGGTTAGCGGGAGTAACAATGAGCAGTTCTTC. Looking up the rest from reference TRBV5-1 and TRBJ2-1 gives the full variable domain: KAGVTQTPRYLIKTRGQQVTLSCSPISGHRSVSWYQQTPGQGLQFLFEYFSETQRNKGNFPGRFSGRQFSNSRSEMNVSTLELGDSALYLCASSLVSGSNNEQFFGPGTRLTVL.